This TCR beta chain stems from a study of blood T cell repertoires in COVID-19. Profiling relied on immunoSEQ multiplex PCR, and the TCRdb table lists in-frame clones only, not all of them. Of approximately 470,000 clones listed, around 85% were seen once; the top ten hold approximately 2.9%. Germline CDR1 and CDR2: MNHEY and SMNVEV (reference sequence). This CDR3 region has 14 residues. Trimming removed 6 bases from V and 6 bases from J; junction bases left unmatched: 4. This sequence joins TRBV27 and TRBJ2-1; 11 nucleotides align to TRBD1. The TCR originated in a human donor in a cohort sampled during active COVID-19. Sequencing used peripheral blood. The CDR3 loop reads CASSGTGGGNEQFF. DNA for the CDR3: TGTGCCAGCAGCGGGACAGGGGGTGGCAATGAGCAGTTCTTC.